A single sample gave rise to the 8 T cell receptor beta chains below, sequenced in a study of cytomegalovirus exposure and HLA in healthy donors. This PCR relied on a set of 60 Vbeta primers and 13 Jbeta primers. The table came from immunoSEQ multiplex PCR; TCRdb's copy has only in-frame clones and leaves some out. The sample includes approximately 210,000 clones. The sequenced sample was PBMCs. The receptors here all came from a woman aged 30 to 39 in good health and CMV-seropositive.

The V gene is TRBV13, the J gene TRBJ2-7; 11 bases align to TRBD2. Trimming cost V 5 bases and J 3 bases; bases outside gene matches: 6. CDR1 and CDR2 from the germline V gene are PRHDT and FYEKMQ (reference sequence). CDR3 length equals 15 residues. The CDR3 loop reads CASSPTSGGIYEQYF. Here the CDR3 DNA reads TGTGCCAGCAGCCCTACTAGCGGGGGAATCTACGAGCAGTACTTC.

The chain couples TRBV5-5 to TRBJ1-2; possible D gene TRBD1, 5 bases. The CDR3 length is 12 residues. Germline V gene lookup returns CDR1 SGHKS and CDR2 YYEKEE (reference sequence). V was trimmed by 4 bases and J by 5 bases, leaving 9 bases between them. CDR3 region: CASSQQEYGYTF. CDR3 coding DNA: TGTGCCAGCAGCCAACAGGAGTATGGCTACACCTTC.

The chain uses TRBV15 and TRBJ1-1, with 8 bases matching TRBD1. The CDR3 runs 15 residues. CDR1 and CDR2 from the germline V gene are LNHNV and YYDKDF (reference sequence). Unmatched junction bases numbered 6, after V lost 1 base and J lost 5 bases. The CDR3 sequence is CATSRVPTGVTEAFF. DNA for the CDR3: TGTGCCACCAGCAGAGTCCCGACAGGGGTTACTGAAGCTTTCTTT.

The chain combines TRBV11-2 with TRBJ2-2; a possible D gene is TRBD2 (5 bases). V was pared by 2 bases and J by 6 bases, with 13 bases between. The germline V gene has CDR1 SGHAT and CDR2 FQNNGV. The CDR3 spans 15 residues. The CDR3 here is CASSLNLGGSGELFF. Here the CDR3 DNA reads TGTGCCAGCAGCTTAAACCTTGGCGGGTCCGGGGAGCTGTTTTTT.

Remarks on this clone: The junction differs from germline at one of its ends, possibly a read error. The J gene is TRBJ2-7, the V gene TRBV6-6; D perhaps matches TRBD1 (6 bases). CDR3 length: 15 residues. The germline CDR1 and CDR2 sequences are MNHNY and SVGAGI (reference sequence). CDR3 coding DNA: TGTGTCAGCAGTTCCATAACCGGGACAACCAAGGAGCAGTACTTC. Its protein is CVSSSITGTTKEQYF.

The genes are TRBV4-2 and TRBJ2-7, with 9 nucleotides matching TRBD1. The V gene end was trimmed by 1 base and the J gene end by 3 bases; junction bases not matched to a gene: 7. CDR3 length equals 16 residues. Germline V lookup: CDR1 LGHNA, CDR2 YNFKEQ. CDR3 sequence (DNA): TGTGCCAGCAGCCAAGGGACCGGGACAGGGAGCTACGAGCAGTACTTC. Its protein is CASSQGTGTGSYEQYF.

The CDR3 sequence is CASSLARVAGGHGELFF. The DNA of the CDR3 is TGTGCCAGCAGCTTAGCCCGGGTAGCGGGGGGGCATGGGGAGCTGTTTTTT. The chain joins TRBV7-2 to TRBJ2-2, with 11 bases matching TRBD2. Germline V CDR1 and CDR2: SGHTA, FQGNSA. CDR3 length equals 17 residues. V gave up 0 bases and J gave up 8 bases; unmatched junction bases: 8.

The V and J genes are TRBV6-6 and TRBJ2-3; 10 nucleotides line up with TRBD2. This CDR3 comprises 16 residues. V trimming: 5 bases; J trimming: 5 bases; junction bases outside the gene matches: 10. Germline loops: CDR1 MNHNY, CDR2 SVGAGI (reference sequence). CDR3 region: CASSRGLAGEKDTQYF. The CDR3 coding sequence is TGTGCCAGCAGTAGGGGGCTAGCGGGAGAAAAAGATACGCAGTATTTT.